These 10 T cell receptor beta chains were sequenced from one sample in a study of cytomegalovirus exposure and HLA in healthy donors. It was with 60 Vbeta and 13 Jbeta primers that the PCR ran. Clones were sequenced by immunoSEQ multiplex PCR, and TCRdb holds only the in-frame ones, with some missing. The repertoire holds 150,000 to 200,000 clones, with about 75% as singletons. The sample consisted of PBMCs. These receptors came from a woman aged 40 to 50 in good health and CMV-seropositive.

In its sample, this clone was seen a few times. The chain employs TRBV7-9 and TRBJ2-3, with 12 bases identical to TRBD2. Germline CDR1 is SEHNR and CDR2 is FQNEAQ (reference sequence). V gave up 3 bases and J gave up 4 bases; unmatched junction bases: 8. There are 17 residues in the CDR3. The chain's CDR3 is CASSLRTSGAIADTQYF. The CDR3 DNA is TGTGCCAGCAGCTTGAGGACTAGCGGGGCCATCGCAGATACGCAGTATTTT.

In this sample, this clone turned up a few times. The CDR3, as DNA: TGTGCCAGCCGCGGACTAGCGGGAGCAGATACGCAGTATTTT. It encodes CASRGLAGADTQYF. The V call is TRBV28, the J call TRBJ2-3; 13 bases fit TRBD2. Trimming at V came to 8 bases and at J to 4 bases, leaving 3 bases not matched to a gene. The CDR3 totals 14 residues. Per germline, CDR1 MDHEN and CDR2 SYDVKM.

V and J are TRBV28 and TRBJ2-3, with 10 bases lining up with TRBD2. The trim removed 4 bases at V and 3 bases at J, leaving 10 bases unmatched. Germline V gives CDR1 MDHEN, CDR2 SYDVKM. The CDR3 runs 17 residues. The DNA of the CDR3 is TGTGCCAGCAGTTCACCGGGCCTAGCGGGAGAAACAGATACGCAGTATTTT. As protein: CASSSPGLAGETDTQYF.

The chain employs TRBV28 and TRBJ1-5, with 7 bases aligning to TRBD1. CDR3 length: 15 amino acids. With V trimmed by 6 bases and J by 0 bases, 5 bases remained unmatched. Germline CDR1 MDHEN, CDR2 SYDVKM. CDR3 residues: CASSRTGYSNQPQHF. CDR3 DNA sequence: TGTGCCAGCAGCCGGACAGGTTATAGCAATCAGCCCCAGCATTTT. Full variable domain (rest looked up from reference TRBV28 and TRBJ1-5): DVKVTQSSRYLVKRTGEKVFLECVQDMDHENMFWYRQDPGLGLRLIYFSYDVKMKEKGDIPEGYSVSREKKERFSLILESASTNQTSMYLCASSRTGYSNQPQHFGDGTRLSIL.

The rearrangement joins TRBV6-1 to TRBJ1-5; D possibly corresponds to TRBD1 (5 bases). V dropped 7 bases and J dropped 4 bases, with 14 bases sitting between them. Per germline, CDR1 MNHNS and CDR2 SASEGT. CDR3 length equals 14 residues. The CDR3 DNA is TGTGCCAGCAATAGGACACCTGGGAATCAGCCCCAGCATTTT. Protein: CASNRTPGNQPQHF.

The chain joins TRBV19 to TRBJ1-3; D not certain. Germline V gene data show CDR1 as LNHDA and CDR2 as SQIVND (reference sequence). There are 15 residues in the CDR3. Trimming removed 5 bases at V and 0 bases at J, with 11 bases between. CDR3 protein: CASSSRVSSGNTIYF. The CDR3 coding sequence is TGTGCCAGTAGTTCCCGTGTTAGCTCTGGAAACACCATATATTTT.

CDR3 nucleotides: TGTGCCAGCAGCTTAGGGACAGGGGAGAACTATGGCTACACCTTC. This codes for CASSLGTGENYGYTF. The chain has TRBV7-2 and TRBJ1-2; 9 bases fit TRBD1. Germline CDR1 reads SGHTA; CDR2 reads FQGNSA. V lost 1 base and J lost 2; bases outside the gene matches: 2. There are 15 residues in the CDR3.

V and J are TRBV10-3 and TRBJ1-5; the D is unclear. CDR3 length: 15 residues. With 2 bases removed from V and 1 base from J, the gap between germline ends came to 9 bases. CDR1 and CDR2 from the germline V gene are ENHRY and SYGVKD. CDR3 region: CAISEEFSSNQPQHF. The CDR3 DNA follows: TGTGCCATCAGTGAGGAGTTTTCGAGCAATCAGCCCCAGCATTTT.

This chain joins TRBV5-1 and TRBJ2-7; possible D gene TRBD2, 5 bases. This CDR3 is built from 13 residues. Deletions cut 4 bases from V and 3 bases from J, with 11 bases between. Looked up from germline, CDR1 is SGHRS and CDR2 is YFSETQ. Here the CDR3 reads CASSRVGSYEQYF. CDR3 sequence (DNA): TGCGCCAGCAGCCGGGTGGGGAGCTACGAGCAGTACTTC.

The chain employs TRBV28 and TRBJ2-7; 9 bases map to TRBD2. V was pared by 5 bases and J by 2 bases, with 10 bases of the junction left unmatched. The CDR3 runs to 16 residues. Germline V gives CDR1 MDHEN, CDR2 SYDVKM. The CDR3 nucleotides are TGTGCCAGCAGTCTACATAGCGGGAGCCACACCTACGAGCAGTACTTC. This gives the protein CASSLHSGSHTYEQYF.